What follows is one T cell receptor (beta chain) and its context. This sample was taken from a study of blood T cell repertoires in COVID-19. For the study at large: The study drew acute and convalescent COVID-19 samples from the United States, Italy and Spain.

V was cut by 10 bases and J by 0 bases, with 10 bases left in between. The CDR3 contains 13 residues. CDR1 MNHEY and CDR2 SVGAGI come from the germline V gene. This table comes from immunoSEQ multiplex PCR, and its TCRdb copy is limited to in-frame clones, with some not included. The sample lists 500,000 to 600,000 clones, roughly 89% seen once, with 7.5% to 9% in the top ten. The clonotype originates from a woman aged 50 to 60 with COVID-19, enrolled during active disease. Sequencing was performed on peripheral blood. This chain connects TRBV6-5 to TRBJ1-3; D uncertain. CDR3 nucleotide sequence: TGTGCCACCTGGTTGAGCTCTGGAAACACCATATATTTT. Translating gives CATWLSSGNTIYF.